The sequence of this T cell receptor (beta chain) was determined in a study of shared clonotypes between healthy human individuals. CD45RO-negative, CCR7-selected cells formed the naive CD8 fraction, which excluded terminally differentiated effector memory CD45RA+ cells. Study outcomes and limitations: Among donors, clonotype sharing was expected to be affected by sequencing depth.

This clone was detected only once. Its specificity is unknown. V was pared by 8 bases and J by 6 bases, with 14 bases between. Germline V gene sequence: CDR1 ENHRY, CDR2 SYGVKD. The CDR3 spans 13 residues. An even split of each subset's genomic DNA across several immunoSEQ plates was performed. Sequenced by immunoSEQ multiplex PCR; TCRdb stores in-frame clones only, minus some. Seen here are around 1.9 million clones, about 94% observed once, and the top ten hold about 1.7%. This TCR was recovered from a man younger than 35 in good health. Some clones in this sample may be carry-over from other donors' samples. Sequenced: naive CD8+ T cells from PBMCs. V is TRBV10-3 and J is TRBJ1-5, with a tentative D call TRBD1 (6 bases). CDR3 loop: CAIRRGAGQPQHF. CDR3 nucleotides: TGTGCCATCCGTCGGGGGGCAGGTCAGCCCCAGCATTTT.